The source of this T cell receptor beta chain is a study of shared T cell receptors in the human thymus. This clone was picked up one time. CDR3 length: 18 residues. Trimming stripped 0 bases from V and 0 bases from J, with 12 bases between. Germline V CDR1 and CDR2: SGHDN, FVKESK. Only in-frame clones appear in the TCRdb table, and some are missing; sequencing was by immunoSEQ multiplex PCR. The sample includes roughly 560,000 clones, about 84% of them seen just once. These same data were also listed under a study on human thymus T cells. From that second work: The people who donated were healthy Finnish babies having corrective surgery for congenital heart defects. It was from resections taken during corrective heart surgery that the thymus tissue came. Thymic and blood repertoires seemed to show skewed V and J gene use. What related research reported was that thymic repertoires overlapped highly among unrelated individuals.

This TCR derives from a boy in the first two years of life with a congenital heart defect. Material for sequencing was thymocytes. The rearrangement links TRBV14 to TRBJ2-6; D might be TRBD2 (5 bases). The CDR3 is CASSQEEQRISGANVLTF. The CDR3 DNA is TGTGCCAGCAGCCAAGAAGAACAGCGGATCTCTGGGGCCAACGTCCTGACTTTC.